This T cell receptor (beta chain) was profiled in a study of PD-1 blockade in classical Hodgkin lymphoma. Regarding the study as a whole: No one has yet defined what causes the repertoire differences, which may be disease activity or prior therapy. The CD4+ diversity rise by C4D1 was clearest in complete responders. Newly diagnosed and completely responding patients shared comparable baseline diversity.

V shed 6 bases, J shed 6 bases, and the junction held 8 bases outside the gene matches. From germline, CDR1 is MNHNY and CDR2 SVGAGI (reference sequence). The CDR3 loop spans 14 amino acids. The data were produced by immunoSEQ multiplex PCR, yet TCRdb's version contains in-frame clones alone and is incomplete. The table has roughly 50,000 clones, roughly 80% seen once; the top ten hold roughly 22%. Relapse was seen in all patients after autologous stem cell transplantation, and brentuximab vedotin exposure was variable. Patients reached a best response of complete response, partial response or progressive disease. A word on this clone: The antigen remains unidentified.

The sequencing used peripheral blood mononuclear cells (PBMCs), collected before the second cycle of nivolumab. The clonotype comes from a human donor with classical Hodgkin lymphoma. The chain recombines TRBV6-6 with TRBJ1-5, with TRBD1 matching 7 bases. The CDR3 DNA follows: TGTGCCAGCAGGGGGACAGAGGGCGGTCAGCCCCAGCATTTT. It codes for CASRGTEGGQPQHF.